These 9 T cell receptor beta chains came from one sample sequenced in a study of blood T cell repertoires in COVID-19. Using immunoSEQ multiplex PCR, the repertoire was profiled, and TCRdb retains in-frame clones only, with some absent. Seen here are tens of thousands of clones, around 83% observed once, and the top ten hold 25% to 30%. Specimen: peripheral blood. The receptors originated from a man aged 65 to 79 with acute or convalescent COVID-19.

As DNA, the CDR3 is TGTGCCAGTAGTCCTTCGGGACTAGCGGGAGACTCAACAGATACGCAGTATTTT. Its protein product is CASSPSGLAGDSTDTQYF. V is TRBV19 and J is TRBJ2-3; 14 bases map to TRBD2. This CDR3 has 18 amino acids. After removal of 5 bases from V and 3 bases from J, the junction contained 10 bases not matched to a gene. Germline CDR1 reads LNHDA; CDR2 reads SQIVND (reference sequence).

The rearrangement joins TRBV30 to TRBJ1-2; 7 bases map to TRBD1. V shed 5 bases, J shed 0 bases, and the junction held 6 bases outside the gene matches. CDR1 GTSNPN and CDR2 SVGIG come from the germline V gene (reference sequence). This CDR3 contains 14 residues. This CDR3 reads CAWARDSSNYGYTF. The CDR3 nucleotides are TGTGCCTGGGCCCGGGACAGCTCTAACTATGGCTACACCTTC.

The gene calls are TRBV7-9 and TRBJ1-1; D gene unclear. CDR1 is SEHNR and CDR2 is FQNEAQ in the germline V gene (reference sequence). The CDR3 consists of 16 residues. Trimming shortened V by 5 bases and J by 1 base, and 17 bases separated the two germline ends. The CDR3 loop is CASSQAGSHPNTEAFF. The DNA for the CDR3 is TGTGCCAGCAGCCAGGCAGGCTCCCACCCGAACACTGAAGCTTTCTTT. Filled out from reference TRBV7-9 and TRBJ1-1, the complete variable domain reads DTGVSQNPRHKITKRGQNVTFRCDPISEHNRLYWYRQTLGQGPEFLTYFQNEAQLEKSRLLSDRFSAERPKGSFSTLEIQRTEQGDSAMYLCASSQAGSHPNTEAFFGQGTRLTVV.

This clone occurred a few times. This chain joins TRBV28 and TRBJ1-2; tentative D call: TRBD1 (6 bases). Per germline, CDR1 MDHEN and CDR2 SYDVKM. This CDR3 has 13 residues. The V and J ends lost 5 bases and 8 bases respectively, with 15 bases between them. The CDR3 bases are TGTGCCAGCAGTGATCCGGGACAACGGGGCTACACCTTC. As protein: CASSDPGQRGYTF.

In this sample, this clone turned up many times. This chain connects TRBV5-1 to TRBJ2-3, with D tentatively TRBD2 (7 bases). V was cut by 4 bases and J by 2 bases, with 14 bases left in between. The germline V gene has CDR1 SGHRS and CDR2 YFSETQ. The CDR3 has 15 residues. The CDR3 loop reads CASSLPGGLTDTQYF. CDR3 nucleotides: TGCGCCAGCAGCCTGCCCGGGGGGCTCACAGATACGCAGTATTTT.

The chain couples TRBV4-1 to TRBJ2-3; 9 nucleotides match TRBD2. Looked up from germline, CDR1 is MGHRA and CDR2 is YSYEKL. This CDR3 has 17 amino acids. Trimming took 1 base from V and 6 from J; bases not matched to a gene: 11. This CDR3 reads CASSQGPSGILTDTQYF. For the CDR3, the DNA is TGCGCCAGCAGCCAAGGACCTAGCGGGATCCTCACCGATACGCAGTATTTT.

J is TRBJ1-5 and V is TRBV10-3; 7 bases are a match to TRBD1. CDR3 length equals 14 residues. Germline trimming cut 6 bases from V and 4 bases from J; bases unmatched to any gene: 6. In germline, CDR1 is ENHRY, CDR2 SYGVKD. The CDR3 DNA is TGTGCCATCAGAACCGACAGGGATAATCAGCCCCAGCATTTT. This gives the protein CAIRTDRDNQPQHF.

The chain uses TRBV7-3 and TRBJ1-6; D not resolved. The CDR3 runs 14 residues. The germline V gene encodes CDR1 SGHTA and CDR2 FQGTGA. The germline V and J ends were trimmed by 2 bases and 7 bases, with 9 bases remaining between them. CDR3 DNA: TGTGCCAGCAGCTTATCAGGAGGAAATTCACCCCTCCACTTT. Translated: CASSLSGGNSPLHF. The full variable domain, with the rest looked up from reference TRBV7-3 and TRBJ1-6, is GAGVSQTPSNKVTEKGKYVELRCDPISGHTALYWYRQSLGQGPEFLIYFQGTGAADDSGLPNDRFFAVRPEGSVSTLKIQRTERGDSAVYLCASSLSGGNSPLHFGNGTRLTVT.

The chain employs TRBV24-1 and TRBJ1-5; 9 positions match TRBD1. The length of the CDR3 is 15 residues. Germline V gene lookup returns CDR1 KGHDR and CDR2 SFDVKD. Unmatched junction bases numbered 4, after V lost 4 bases and J lost 4 bases. Here the CDR3 reads CATSDPGQGNQPQHF. The DNA of the CDR3 is TGTGCCACCAGTGACCCCGGACAGGGGAATCAGCCCCAGCATTTT.